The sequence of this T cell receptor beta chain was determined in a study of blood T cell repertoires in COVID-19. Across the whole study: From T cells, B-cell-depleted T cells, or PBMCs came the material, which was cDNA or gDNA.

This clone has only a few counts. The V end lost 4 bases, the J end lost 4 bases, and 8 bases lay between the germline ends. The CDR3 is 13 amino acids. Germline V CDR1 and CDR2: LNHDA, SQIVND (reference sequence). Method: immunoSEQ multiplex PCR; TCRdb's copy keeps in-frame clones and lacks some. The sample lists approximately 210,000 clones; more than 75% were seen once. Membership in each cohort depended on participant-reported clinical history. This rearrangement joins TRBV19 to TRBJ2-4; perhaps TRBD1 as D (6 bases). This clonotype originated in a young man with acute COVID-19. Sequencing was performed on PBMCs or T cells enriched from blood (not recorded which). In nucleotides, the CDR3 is TGTGCCAGTAGTACTGGACAGAAAAACATTCAGTACTTC. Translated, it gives CASSTGQKNIQYF.